This T cell receptor beta chain emerged from a study of identical twins. TCRdb reprocessed the 5' RACE reads via MiXCR and lists one record per CDR3 protein. The data contain more than 1.5 million distinct CDR3 sequences, about 32% of them seen just once; the ten biggest clones take up over 0.25%. Germline-derived CDR1 and CDR2 are SQVTM and ANQGSEA. V lost 6 bases and J 3 bases, leaving 5 bases between the germline ends. CDR3 length: 10 residues. This sequence originates from a newborn girl in good health. Sequencing input: cord blood. This chain links TRBV29-1 with TRBJ1-1; D ambiguous. This CDR3 reads CSVKDTEAFF. Here the CDR3 DNA reads TGCAGCGTAAAAGACACTGAAGCTTTCTTT.